The clone carrying this TCR beta chain was recorded a few times. The antigen remains undetermined. One entry per CDR3 protein results from TCRdb running MiXCR on the 5' RACE reads. The sample carries about 340,000 distinct CDR3 sequences, roughly 12% recorded once. The data derive from a study of identical twins. V was cut by 10 bases and J by 2 bases, with 12 bases left in between. The CDR3 extends over 14 amino acids. The study, taken as a whole, reports: It was possible that invariant MAIT and iNKT cells partly confounded the zero-insertion analyses.

These data were also reused for a study on yellow fever vaccine responses in identical twins. That work contributes: Reportedly, twins' vaccine T cell responses looked partly convergent and partly personalized.

The sequenced sample was CD8+ T cells sorted from blood. The chain combines TRBV12-3 or TRBV12-4 with TRBJ2-6, with a tentative D call TRBD2 (6 bases). This TCR came from a woman under 30 in good health. The CDR3 is CATTGRTGANVLTF. CDR3 in DNA: TGTGCCACCACCGGGAGAACTGGGGCCAACGTCCTGACTTTC.